A selection of T cell receptor beta chains follows, all from one sample in a study of CD8 T cells in Susac syndrome. TCRdb reprocessed the immunoSEQ multiplex PCR reads via MiXCR and lists one record per CDR3 protein. The sample has more than 150,000 distinct CDR3 sequences; 95% are singletons. Sequenced material: CD8+ T cells from PBMCs. The receptors come from a human donor with Susac syndrome. Each CDR3 is given with its conserved first and last residue. Each record gives: J gene, V gene, D gene, clone size, CDR3 protein, CDR3 DNA. The D gene is left open where the match is weak. Rows give clone size only sometimes, using once, few, many, or a class for an expanded clone.

J: TRBJ2-1
V: TRBV20-1
D: TRBD2
size: .
CDR3: CSPGTSAWSSYNEQFF
DNA: TGCAGTCCCGGGACTAGCGCCTGGAGCTCCTACAATGAGCAGTTCTTC

J: TRBJ2-7
V: TRBV29-1
D: TRBD2
size: once
CDR3: CSARDYTYEQYF
DNA: TGCAGCGCGCGGGACTATACTTACGAGCAGTACTTC

J: TRBJ2-2
V: TRBV5-1
D: TRBD1
size: .
CDR3: CASSMDRGNTGELFF
DNA: TGCGCCAGCAGCATGGACAGGGGGAACACCGGGGAGCTGTTTTTT

J: TRBJ2-7
V: TRBV3-1
D: TRBD2
size: .
CDR3: CASSSPRSGGPSYEQYF
DNA: TGTGCCAGCAGCAGCCCCCGAAGCGGGGGTCCCTCCTACGAGCAGTACTTC

J: TRBJ2-7
V: TRBV11-2
D: .
size: .
CDR3: CASSFGSGYYEQYF
DNA: TGTGCCAGCAGCTTCGGTTCAGGCTACTACGAGCAGTACTTC

J: TRBJ2-3
V: TRBV20-1
D: .
size: .
CDR3: CSARDPGLNTDTQYF
DNA: TGCAGTGCTAGAGATCCGGGACTTAACACAGATACGCAGTATTTT

J: TRBJ1-1
V: TRBV30
D: TRBD1
size: .
CDR3: CAWRGQGVEAFF
DNA: TGTGCCTGGAGAGGACAGGGGGTGGAAGCTTTCTTT

J: TRBJ2-1
V: TRBV29-1
D: TRBD2
size: once
CDR3: CSDGLAGGLNEQFF
DNA: TGCAGCGACGGTCTAGCGGGGGGTCTTAATGAGCAGTTCTTC

J: TRBJ2-1
V: TRBV5-1
D: .
size: once
CDR3: CASSLAYNEQFF
DNA: TGCGCCAGCAGCTTGGCTTACAATGAGCAGTTCTTC

J: TRBJ1-1
V: TRBV9
D: .
size: .
CDR3: CASSEGRRNTEAFF
DNA: TGTGCCAGCAGCGAGGGACGGCGGAACACTGAAGCTTTCTTT

J: TRBJ1-2
V: TRBV5-4
D: .
size: few
CDR3: CASSQDSYGYTF
DNA: TGTGCCAGCAGCCAGGACAGTTATGGCTACACCTTC

J: TRBJ2-1
V: TRBV6-1
D: .
size: .
CDR3: CASRLTAPSSYNEQFF
DNA: TGTGCCAGCAGACTCACAGCGCCTAGCTCCTACAATGAGCAGTTCTTC

J: TRBJ1-4
V: TRBV7-9
D: .
size: .
CDR3: CASSFGHSNEKLFF
DNA: TGTGCCAGCAGCTTCGGTCACTCTAATGAAAAACTGTTTTTT

J: TRBJ2-5
V: TRBV12-3/TRBV12-4
D: .
size: .
CDR3: CASSLDRGYQETQYF
DNA: TGTGCCAGCAGTTTAGATCGGGGTTACCAAGAGACCCAGTACTTC

J: TRBJ2-7
V: TRBV5-1
D: .
size: .
CDR3: CASSFSPPDAEQYF
DNA: TGCGCCAGCAGCTTTTCACCACCGGATGCCGAGCAGTACTTC

J: TRBJ2-7
V: TRBV14
D: .
size: once
CDR3: CASSQDFSADQYF
DNA: TGTGCCAGCAGCCAAGATTTCTCAGCAGATCAGTACTTC

J: TRBJ2-1
V: TRBV20-1
D: TRBD2
size: .
CDR3: CSAREVAGELNEQFF
DNA: TGCAGTGCTAGAGAGGTAGCGGGAGAGTTGAATGAGCAGTTCTTC

J: TRBJ1-2
V: TRBV5-6
D: .
size: .
CDR3: CASSLAGHFYGYTF
DNA: TGTGCCAGCAGCTTGGCGGGACATTTCTATGGCTACACCTTC

J: TRBJ2-1
V: TRBV9
D: TRBD2
size: .
CDR3: CASSPGGRYNEQFF
DNA: TGTGCCAGCAGCCCGGGGGGGCGGTACAATGAGCAGTTCTTC

J: TRBJ2-3
V: TRBV30
D: .
size: .
CDR3: CAWSGAGGGTDTQYF
DNA: TGTGCCTGGAGTGGGGCCGGGGGCGGCACAGATACGCAGTATTTT

J: TRBJ1-2
V: TRBV7-6
D: TRBD1
size: .
CDR3: CASSPTGNYGYTF
DNA: TGTGCCAGCAGCCCGACAGGGAACTATGGCTACACCTTC

J: TRBJ2-5
V: TRBV7-9
D: .
size: .
CDR3: CASRSGARTQYF
DNA: TGTGCCAGCAGATCCGGGGCGCGGACCCAGTACTTC

J: TRBJ2-1
V: TRBV9
D: TRBD2
size: .
CDR3: CASSPPGGPFYEQFF
DNA: TGTGCCAGCAGCCCCCCGGGAGGGCCCTTCTATGAGCAGTTCTTC

J: TRBJ2-7
V: TRBV30
D: TRBD1
size: .
CDR3: CAWVITDRDEQYF
DNA: TGTGCCTGGGTAATAACGGACAGGGACGAGCAGTACTTC

J: TRBJ2-7
V: TRBV29-1
D: TRBD1
size: .
CDR3: CSVDGTADSTGEQYF
DNA: TGCAGCGTTGACGGGACAGCCGACTCGACGGGCGAGCAGTACTTC

J: TRBJ2-3
V: TRBV6-5
D: .
size: .
CDR3: CASNEGLADTQYF
DNA: TGTGCCAGCAACGAGGGTCTAGCAGATACGCAGTATTTT

J: TRBJ1-2
V: TRBV5-6
D: .
size: .
CDR3: CASLGQSYGYTF
DNA: TGTGCCAGCTTAGGACAGTCCTATGGCTACACCTTC

J: TRBJ2-7
V: TRBV6-2/TRBV6-3
D: TRBD2
size: .
CDR3: CASSSPGLASSLAYYEQYF
DNA: TGTGCCAGCAGTTCGCCGGGACTAGCGTCCTCCCTCGCGTACTACGAGCAGTACTTC

J: TRBJ2-1
V: TRBV7-9
D: TRBD1
size: .
CDR3: CASRDGQDPFF
DNA: TGTGCCAGCAGGGACGGACAGGATCCGTTCTTC

J: TRBJ1-1
V: TRBV20-1
D: TRBD1
size: .
CDR3: CSARDLGQGDGEAFF
DNA: TGCAGTGCTAGAGATTTGGGACAGGGCGACGGTGAAGCTTTCTTT

J: TRBJ1-1
V: TRBV6-5
D: TRBD1
size: once
CDR3: CASSYTGTGMNTEAFF
DNA: TGTGCCAGCAGTTACACTGGGACAGGGATGAACACTGAAGCTTTCTTT

J: TRBJ2-7
V: TRBV2
D: .
size: .
CDR3: CASTRQGSSYEQYF
DNA: TGTGCCAGCACACGGCAGGGGAGCTCCTACGAGCAGTACTTC

J: TRBJ2-2
V: TRBV29-1
D: .
size: .
CDR3: CSVELADRNTGELFF
DNA: TGCAGCGTTGAGCTCGCAGACCGGAACACCGGGGAGCTGTTTTTT

J: TRBJ2-7
V: TRBV20-1
D: .
size: once
CDR3: CSARETDTAAYEQYF
DNA: TGCAGTGCTAGAGAAACCGACACGGCTGCCTACGAGCAGTACTTC

J: TRBJ2-2
V: TRBV20-1
D: .
size: .
CDR3: CSAERGTGELFF
DNA: TGCAGTGCTGAGCGTGGGACCGGGGAGCTGTTTTTT

J: TRBJ2-7
V: TRBV19
D: .
size: .
CDR3: CASSTTLNYEQYF
DNA: TGTGCCAGTAGTACCACACTGAACTACGAGCAGTACTTC

J: TRBJ2-2
V: TRBV4-1
D: .
size: once
CDR3: CASSQDLRDTGELFF
DNA: TGCGCCAGCAGCCAAGATCTGAGGGACACCGGGGAGCTGTTTTTT

J: TRBJ1-2
V: TRBV7-9
D: .
size: .
CDR3: CASTTGGAAYANYGYTF
DNA: TGTGCCAGCACGACTGGGGGGGCGGCCTATGCTAACTATGGCTACACCTTC

J: TRBJ2-7
V: TRBV28
D: .
size: .
CDR3: CASSLIRDGAYEQYF
DNA: TGTGCCAGCAGTTTAATCCGGGACGGAGCCTACGAGCAGTACTTC

J: TRBJ2-7
V: TRBV6-5
D: .
size: .
CDR3: CASSYLTGFYEQYF
DNA: TGTGCCAGCAGTTACTTAACTGGGTTCTACGAGCAGTACTTC

J: TRBJ2-7
V: TRBV7-6
D: .
size: .
CDR3: CASSLTGTDLYEQYF
DNA: TGTGCCAGCAGCTTAACCGGGACCGACCTATACGAGCAGTACTTC

J: TRBJ2-1
V: TRBV27
D: .
size: .
CDR3: CASSLSGTDDEQFF
DNA: TGTGCCAGCAGTTTATCAGGGACCGATGATGAGCAGTTCTTC

J: TRBJ1-2
V: TRBV12-5
D: TRBD1
size: .
CDR3: CASGSQGQGAWGYTF
DNA: TGTGCTAGTGGTTCCCAGGGACAGGGGGCGTGGGGCTACACCTTC

J: TRBJ2-3
V: TRBV12-3/TRBV12-4
D: .
size: .
CDR3: CATTDRDHYTDTQYF
DNA: TGTGCCACCACAGACCGGGACCACTACACAGATACGCAGTATTTT

J: TRBJ1-1
V: TRBV5-6
D: .
size: .
CDR3: CASSLGQPNTEAFF
DNA: TGTGCCAGCAGCTTGGGACAGCCGAACACTGAAGCTTTCTTT

J: TRBJ2-7
V: TRBV30
D: .
size: once
CDR3: CAWTPMEGVSYEQYF
DNA: TGTGCCTGGACCCCAATGGAGGGGGTATCCTACGAGCAGTACTTC

J: TRBJ2-7
V: TRBV12-3/TRBV12-4
D: TRBD2
size: .
CDR3: CASSLGTSAEQYF
DNA: TGTGCCAGCAGTTTAGGGACTAGCGCCGAGCAGTACTTC

J: TRBJ2-7
V: TRBV7-6
D: .
size: .
CDR3: CASSLYDGEQYF
DNA: TGTGCCAGCAGCTTATATGACGGCGAGCAGTACTTC